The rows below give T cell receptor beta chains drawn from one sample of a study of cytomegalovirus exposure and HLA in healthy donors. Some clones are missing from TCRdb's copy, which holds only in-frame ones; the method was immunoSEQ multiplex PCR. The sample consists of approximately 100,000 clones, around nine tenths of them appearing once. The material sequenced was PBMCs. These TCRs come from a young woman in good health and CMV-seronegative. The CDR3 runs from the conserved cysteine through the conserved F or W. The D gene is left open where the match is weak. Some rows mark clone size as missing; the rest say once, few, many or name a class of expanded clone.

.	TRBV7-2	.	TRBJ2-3	CASSLAGGAGTDTQYF	TGTGCCAGCAGCTTAGCTGGGGGCGCCGGCACAGATACGCAGTATTTT
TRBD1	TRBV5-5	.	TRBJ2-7	CASSLEDRGPYEQYF	TGTGCCAGCAGCTTGGAGGACAGGGGGCCCTACGAGCAGTACTTC
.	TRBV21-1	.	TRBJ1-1	CAITGGTEAFF	TGTGCCATCACCGGGGGAACTGAAGCTTTCTTT
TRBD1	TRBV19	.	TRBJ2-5	CASSIGTGVGETQYF	TGTGCCAGTAGTATCGGGACAGGGGTGGGAGAGACCCAGTACTTC
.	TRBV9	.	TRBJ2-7	CASSPGGYEQYF	TGTGCCAGCAGCCCCGGCGGGTACGAGCAGTACTTC
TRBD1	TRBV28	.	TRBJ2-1	CASRPMGNRQGSSYNEQFF	TGTGCCAGCAGGCCTATGGGAAACAGACAGGGAAGCTCCTACAATGAGCAGTTCTTC
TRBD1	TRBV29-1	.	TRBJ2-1	CSAGDRATYNEQFF	TGCAGCGCCGGGGACAGGGCGACCTACAATGAGCAGTTCTTC
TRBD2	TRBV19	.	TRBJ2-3	CASGTTSTDTQYF	TGTGCCAGCGGGACTACAAGCACAGATACGCAGTATTTT
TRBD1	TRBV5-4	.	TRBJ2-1	CASSRRDRGKDEQFF	TGTGCCAGCAGCCGGCGGGACAGGGGGAAAGATGAGCAGTTCTTC
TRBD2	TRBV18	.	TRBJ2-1	CASSPSALAGAYNEQFF	TGTGCCAGCTCACCTTCGGCACTAGCGGGGGCCTACAATGAGCAGTTCTTC
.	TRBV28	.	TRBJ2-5	CASSGSGTQYF	TGTGCCAGCAGTGGGTCAGGGACCCAGTACTTC
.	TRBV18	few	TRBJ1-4	CASSPAVEEKLFF	TGTGCCAGCTCACCAGCGGTGGAAGAAAAACTGTTTTTT
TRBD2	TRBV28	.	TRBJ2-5	CASSEGLAEKRETQYF	TGTGCCAGCAGTGAAGGACTAGCGGAGAAAAGGGAGACCCAGTACTTC
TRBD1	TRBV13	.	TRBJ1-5	CASSFNRGGQPQHF	TGTGCCAGCAGCTTCAACAGGGGAGGCCAGCCCCAGCATTTT
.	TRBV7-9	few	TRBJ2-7	CASSPPRGANEQYF	TGTGCCAGCAGCCCACCCCGGGGGGCAAACGAGCAGTACTTC
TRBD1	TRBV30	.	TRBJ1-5	CACSAQGWEQPQHF	TGTGCCTGTTCAGCACAGGGGTGGGAGCAGCCCCAGCATTTT
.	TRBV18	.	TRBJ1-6	CASSPRQGRDSPLHF	TGTGCCAGCTCACCAAGGCAGGGGAGGGATTCACCCCTCCACTTT
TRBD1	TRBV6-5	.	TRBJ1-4	CASSYSGQDGEKLFF	TGTGCCAGCAGTTACTCGGGACAGGACGGAGAAAAACTGTTTTTT
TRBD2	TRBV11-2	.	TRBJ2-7	CASRSGESMSYEQYF	TGTGCCAGCAGGAGCGGGGAATCGATGTCCTACGAGCAGTACTTC
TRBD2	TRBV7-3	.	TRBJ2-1	CASSHGLAGGYEQFF	TGTGCCAGCAGCCACGGACTAGCGGGGGGCTATGAGCAGTTCTTC
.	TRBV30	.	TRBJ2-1	CAGTGSGSHRDQFF	TGTGCCGGGACGGGGAGCGGGTCCCATCGGGATCAGTTCTTC
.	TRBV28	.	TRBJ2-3	CASRFRYRGAGSTDTQYF	TGTGCCAGCAGGTTTCGGTATCGGGGGGCTGGGAGCACAGATACGCAGTATTTT
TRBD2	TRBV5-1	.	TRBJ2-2	CASSLQRGTNTGELFF	TGCGCCAGCAGCTTGCAGCGGGGGACGAACACCGGGGAGCTGTTTTTT
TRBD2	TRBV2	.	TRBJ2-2	CASSEIKPSGREEDTGELFF	TGTGCCAGCAGTGAAATCAAGCCTAGCGGGAGGGAGGAGGACACCGGGGAGCTGTTTTTT
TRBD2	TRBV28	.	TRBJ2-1	CASSLLAGGNNEQFF	TGTGCCAGCAGTTTATTAGCGGGGGGAAACAATGAGCAGTTCTTC
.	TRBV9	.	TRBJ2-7	CASSPVPGTSYEQYF	TGTGCCAGCAGCCCCGTGCCAGGGACTTCCTACGAGCAGTACTTC
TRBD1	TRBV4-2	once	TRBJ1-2	CASSQAGTGALVYYGYTF	TGTGCCAGCAGCCAAGCCGGGACAGGGGCTTTAGTGTACTATGGCTACACCTTC
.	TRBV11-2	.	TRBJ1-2	CASSQDGTTNYGYTF	TGTGCCAGCAGCCAGGACGGGACAACGAACTATGGCTACACCTTC
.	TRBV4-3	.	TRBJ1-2	CASSQVAGIYGYTF	TGCGCCAGCAGCCAAGTGGCGGGGATCTATGGCTACACCTTC
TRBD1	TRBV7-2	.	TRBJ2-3	CASSFRDRVPTDTQYF	TGTGCCAGCAGCTTCCGGGACAGGGTGCCCACAGATACGCAGTATTTT
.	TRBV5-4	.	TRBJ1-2	CASSTWQGSYGYTF	TGTGCCAGCAGCACGTGGCAGGGATCCTATGGCTACACCTTC
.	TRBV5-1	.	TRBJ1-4	CASSLVSSSGNEKLFF	TGCGCCAGCAGCTTGGTCTCCTCCTCGGGTAATGAAAAACTGTTTTTT
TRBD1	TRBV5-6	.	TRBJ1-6	CASSLATGGSPLHF	TGTGCCAGCAGCTTGGCCACAGGGGGATCACCCCTCCACTTT
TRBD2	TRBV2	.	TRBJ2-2	CASSELAGVPTGELFF	TGTGCCAGCAGTGAACTAGCGGGAGTCCCGACCGGGGAGCTGTTTTTT
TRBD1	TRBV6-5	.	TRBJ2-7	CASSYYPPDRGDEQYF	TGTGCCAGCAGTTATTATCCCCCTGACAGGGGAGACGAGCAGTACTTC
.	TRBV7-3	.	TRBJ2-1	CASSSRIGENEQFF	TGTGCCAGCAGCTCTAGGATAGGTGAGAATGAGCAGTTCTTC
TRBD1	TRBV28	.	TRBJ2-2	CASSWTGYTGELFF	TGTGCCAGCAGTTGGACAGGGTACACCGGGGAGCTGTTTTTT
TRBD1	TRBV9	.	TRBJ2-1	CASSRDSRYNEQFF	TGTGCCAGCAGCAGGGACAGCCGATACAATGAGCAGTTCTTC
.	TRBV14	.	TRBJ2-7	CASSLLQGGIGYEQYF	TGTGCCAGCAGCCTTTTACAGGGGGGGATTGGCTACGAGCAGTACTTC
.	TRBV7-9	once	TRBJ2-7	CASSSPGVAYEQYF	TGTGCCAGCAGCTCCCCAGGGGTGGCCTACGAGCAGTACTTC
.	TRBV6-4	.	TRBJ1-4	CASSVGVVGKLFF	TGTGCCAGCAGCGTGGGAGTTGTGGGTAAACTGTTTTTT
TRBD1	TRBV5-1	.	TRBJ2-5	CASSLQGAETQYF	TGCGCCAGCAGCCTGCAGGGGGCGGAGACCCAGTACTTC
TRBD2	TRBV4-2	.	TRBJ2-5	CASSPGLAGLGETQYF	TGTGCCAGCAGCCCCGGACTAGCGGGGTTAGGGGAGACCCAGTACTTC
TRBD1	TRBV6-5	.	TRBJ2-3	CASSYGTVADTQYF	TGTGCCAGCAGTTACGGGACAGTCGCAGATACGCAGTATTTT
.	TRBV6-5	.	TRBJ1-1	CASSYDRWYEAFF	TGTGCCAGCAGTTACGATCGGTGGTATGAAGCTTTCTTT
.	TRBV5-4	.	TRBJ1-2	CASSLGAVYGYTF	TGTGCCAGCAGCTTGGGGGCCGTCTATGGCTACACCTTC
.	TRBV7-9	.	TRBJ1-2	CSDSMNSNYGYTF	TGTAGCGATAGTATGAATTCTAACTATGGCTACACCTTC
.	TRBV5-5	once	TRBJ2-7	CASGRDNYYEQYF	TGTGCCAGCGGCCGGGACAACTACTACGAGCAGTACTTC
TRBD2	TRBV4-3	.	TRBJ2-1	CASSQDPTGGEKNEQFF	TGCGCCAGCAGCCAAGATCCGACGGGAGGTGAGAAGAATGAGCAGTTCTTC
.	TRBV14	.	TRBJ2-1	CASSPLGSYNEQFF	TGTGCCAGCAGTCCCCTAGGCTCCTACAATGAGCAGTTCTTC
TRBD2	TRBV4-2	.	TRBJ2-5	CASSQVGSGAQETQYF	TGTGCCAGCAGCCAAGTCGGTAGCGGGGCCCAAGAGACCCAGTACTTC
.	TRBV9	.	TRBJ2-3	CASSVSSGTDTQYF	TGTGCCAGCAGCGTTTCGTCAGGGACAGATACGCAGTATTTT
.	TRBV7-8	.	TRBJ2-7	CASSSPPWDKNYEQYF	TGTGCCAGCAGCTCGCCGCCGTGGGACAAGAACTACGAGCAGTACTTC
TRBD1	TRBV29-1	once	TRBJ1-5	CSVGQGNSPQHF	TGCAGCGTTGGACAGGGGAATTCGCCCCAGCATTTT
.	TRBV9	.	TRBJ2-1	CASSVVSGETEQFF	TGTGCCAGCAGCGTAGTATCGGGAGAGACTGAGCAGTTCTTC